The text below deals with one T cell receptor beta chain. Its target antigen remains unknown. Base qualities were left out, and no much larger clone turns up one base away. The entry originates in a study of T cell responses to AZD1222 COVID-19 vaccine (dated by TCRdb to 2020 to 2023). Background on the whole study: A total of about 230 trial participants underwent TCR sequencing, of whom roughly 210 received two doses of AZD1222 and around 25 received two doses of the MenACWY control vaccine. Trial participants were enrolled by age into subgroups of 18-55, 56-69 and 70-plus years, and around 140, 26 and 57 TCR-sequenced participants, respectively, were included in these subgroups. Results the study describes overall, beyond this receptor: Reportedly, almost half of the unique spike-specific TCRs recognized epitopes lying outside the regions that are mutated in the B.1.351 and B.1.1.7 variants. Conclusions about previously exposed vaccinees are limited, since just a handful of AZD1222 recipients were seropositive for SARS-CoV-2 at baseline. After two AZD1222 doses, spike-specific TCR breadth and depth were significantly higher than at day 0 and than in MenACWY recipients. Participants were mostly white British, with more females than males. The authors suggested clonal diversity may have been underestimated. The 56-69-year group was small, and its depth increase did not reach significance, likely because of low power. The vaccine-associated CD4 TCRs covered the entire spike protein, and the dominant responses fell in regions 160-218 and 743-854. Because no samples from the day 14 peak response were available, repertoires could be characterized only after the peak T cell response.

V and J are truncated by 0 bases and 2 bases respectively, leaving an intervening sequence of 11 bases. The CDR3 contains 16 residues, cysteine and phenylalanine counted. Of all the DNA, just the CDR3 is kept, 48 bases in frame from base 1. The germline V gene (reference sequence) provides CDR1 LNHDA and CDR2 SQIVND. The time point label, as the study defines it: about 28 days (+/-7) after the second vaccine dose. AZD1222 recipients whose second dose came at about 4 weeks and those whose second dose came at about 12 weeks were combined into one group, since spike-specific TCR depth and breadth did not differ between the two schedules. Vaccinee samples were obtained from the UK trials COV001 and COV002, which included a single-blind randomized controlled phase 2/3 trial of AZD1222 (ChAdOx1 nCoV-19) in healthy adults. For TCRbeta chain sequencing, PBMC samples from trial participants were taken at day 0 and at day 28 after the second dose.

The CDR3 regions of human TCRbeta chains were subjected to immunosequencing. The source study handled its data this way. TCRs in the repertoires were matched against a reference library of SARS-CoV-2-specific TCRs that had been generated with the MIRA antigen-specificity platform. Breadth was defined as the fraction of unique TCRs that were SARS-CoV-2-associated, and depth was defined as the fraction of total T cells that were SARS-CoV-2-associated. Using the MIRA data, each spike-specific TCR was assigned both to the spike region to which the TCR was reactive and to a CD4 or CD8 class. Log10-transformed breadth and depth values were compared by one-way ANOVA with Sidak's multiple comparisons tests. TCRdb holds this immuneACCESS table with in-frame rearrangements only. Some clones are missing; in checked studies, unresolved V genes explain under half, and the rest has no known cause. V, J and clone size derive from that table, while D and trimming were established from the DNA sequence. The sample yields tens of thousands of clones; around nine tenths were counted once. The biggest ten clones account for 5% to 6% of the sample.

The sample in question was peripheral blood, obtained 28 days after the second AZD1222 dose. This receptor was taken from an adult who received the AZD1222 COVID-19 vaccine. This sequence uses TRBV19 and TRBJ1-3, with the identity of the D gene unclear. The DNA reads TGTGCCAGTAGTATAGACCTCAGGAGGACTGGAAACACCATATATTTT. This translates into CASSIDLRRTGNTIYF.